This T cell receptor beta chain stems from a study of regulatory dendritic cells for organ transplantation. This clone was seen only a few times. Its specificity is unknown. Study results and caveats: Among resting subsets, memory CD8+ cells contained the most alloreactive clonotypes. Naive T cells showed high diversity, memory cells less, memory CD8+ least.

TCRdb's table, derived via immunoSEQ multiplex PCR, lists solely in-frame clones and lacks some. The sample has roughly 34,000 clones, 70% to 90% seen once. Naive CD45RA+ and memory CD45RO+ CD4+ or CD8+ T cells were FACS-sorted. Looked up from germline, CDR1 is SGHNT and CDR2 is YENEEA. CDR3 length: 14 amino acids. Trimming removed 3 bases at V and 6 bases at J, with 12 bases between. The material sequenced was naive CD4+ T cells from blood. Stated subset: CD45RA+ naive T cells. The sequence derives from a human donor in good health. The chain recombines TRBV11-3 with TRBJ1-5, with a weak D call TRBD1 (6 bases). CDR3: CASSFPGTIQPQHF. The CDR3, as DNA: TGTGCCAGCAGCTTCCCCGGGACAATTCAGCCCCAGCATTTT.